Each of the 20 T cell receptor beta chains below was sequenced from the same sample in a study of T cell clonality in common variable immunodeficiency. Notes on the study in general: In common variable immunodeficiency, TCR beta chains reportedly carried fewer deletions and N-nucleotide insertions.

TCRdb keeps only in-frame clones here, not all; method: immunoSEQ multiplex PCR. This sample comprises about 32,000 clones, none seen once only. No antigens are known for them. Sequencing was done on a sample of peripheral blood mononuclear cells. The receptors here all came from a human donor with common variable immunodeficiency.

This clone was seen a handful of times. The CDR3 is cut off 3 residues early in the read; its end comes from the germline J gene. The chain uses TRBV7-8 and TRBJ1-6, with 7 bases that match TRBD1. CDR1 is SGHVS, CDR2 FQNEAQ, per germline. After removal of 8 bases from V and 7 bases from J, the junction contained 8 bases not matched to a gene. This CDR3 is built from 14 residues. This CDR3 reads CASGPPGQNSPLHF. CDR3 DNA, as far as it was read: TGTGCCAGCGGCCCCCCGGGACAGAATTCACCC. The whole variable domain, remainder taken from reference TRBV7-8 and TRBJ1-6, is GAGVSQSPRYKVAKRGQDVALRCDPISGHVSLFWYQQALGQGPEFLTYFQNEAQLDKSGLPSDRFFAERPEGSVSTLKIQRTQQEDSAVYLCASGPPGQNSPLHFGNGTRLTVT.

The sample holds a few counts of this clone. The CDR3 end falls 3 residues outside the read, so it is completed with the germline J gene. The gene calls are TRBV19 and TRBJ1-6, with 7 bases that match TRBD1. The CDR3 is made up of 17 amino acids. Per germline, CDR1 LNHDA and CDR2 SQIVND (reference sequence). J lost 0 bases, V lost 3 bases, and 5 bases had no gene match. The CDR3 protein is CASSIGHRGSYNSPLHF. The covered CDR3 bases are TGTGCCAGTAGTATTGGCCACAGGGGCTCCTATAATTCACCC.

The table lists this clone with a few counts. The read ends 3 residues early relative to the CDR3; the germline J gene fills the gap. The chain links TRBV7-3 to TRBJ1-5; unclear D gene. V lost 3 bases to trimming and J lost 8 bases, with 14 bases between them. The CDR3 is 14 residues long. From germline, CDR1 is SGHTA and CDR2 FQGTGA. CDR3 residues: CASSFSADIEPQHF. The sequenced part of the CDR3 DNA is TGTGCCAGCAGCTTTTCCGCAGACATTGAGCCC.

Details on this clone: The read stops 3 residues short of the end of the CDR3; the missing end is completed from the germline J gene. The rearrangement links TRBV7-9 to TRBJ2-1; D gene ambiguous. Trimming cost V 11 bases and J 1 base, with 12 bases left between them. This CDR3 has 13 amino acids. Germline V lookup: CDR1 SEHNR, CDR2 FQNEAQ (reference sequence). The CDR3 DNA, read in part, is TGTGCCGTCGGAGCGTATTCCTACAATGAG. Its protein is CAVGAYSYNE. The entire CDR3 protein is CAVGAYSYNEQFF.

This clone was observed many times. The observed sequence ends 3 residues before the CDR3 terminus, with the missing tail filled in from the germline J gene. The V call is TRBV20-1, the J call TRBJ2-5; TRBD2 aligns across 10 bases. CDR3 length: 14 amino acids. V lost 4 bases and J lost 3; bases outside the gene matches: 5. CDR1 DFQATT and CDR2 SNEGSKA come from the germline V gene (reference sequence). The CDR3 bases that were read are TGCAGTGCTAATATCCTAGCGGGGGAAGAGACC. Translation: CSANILAGEET. The CDR3 as a whole reads CSANILAGEETQYF.

This clone was detected a few times. Read coverage stops 3 residues before the CDR3 terminus; the germline J gene supplies the remainder. The chain links TRBV7-2 to TRBJ2-5, with D unresolved. This CDR3 comprises 13 residues. Germline V CDR1 and CDR2: SGHTA, FQGNSA. Deletions cut 5 bases from V and 5 bases from J, with 12 bases between. CDR3: CASSEPPLETQYF. Partial CDR3 DNA: TGTGCCAGCAGCGAGCCGCCACTCGAGACC. Looking up the rest from reference TRBV7-2 and TRBJ2-5 gives the full variable domain: GAGVSQSPSNKVTEKGKDVELRCDPISGHTALYWYRQSLGQGLEFLIYFQGNSAPDKSGLPSDRFSAERTGGSVSTLTIQRTQQEDSAVYLCASSEPPLETQYFGPGTRLLVL.

This clone was observed a few times. The read falls 3 residues short of the CDR3 end, and the missing part is taken from the germline J gene. V gene TRBV2 combines with J gene TRBJ1-1; D uncertain. In germline, CDR1 is SNHLY, CDR2 FYNNEI. Trimming left V 7 bases short and J 2 bases short, with 17 bases between. This CDR3 spans 15 amino acids. Partial CDR3 DNA: TGTGCCAGCAAACTTTTTGGGCAGCTTAACACTGAA. Encoded protein: CASKLFGQLNTE. The whole CDR3 is CASKLFGQLNTEAFF.

The sample holds a few counts of this clone. Coverage ceases 3 residues before the CDR3 finishes, and the germline J gene fills in the end. This chain uses TRBV2 with TRBJ1-5, with D perhaps matching TRBD1 (5 bases). This CDR3 contains 17 residues. Trimming stripped 4 bases from V and 0 bases from J, with 16 bases between. Germline V gene sequence: CDR1 SNHLY, CDR2 FYNNEI. The sequenced part of the CDR3 DNA is TGTGCCAGCAGTGGTATAGAGACAGAGTATAGCAATCAGCCC. Its translation is CASSGIETEYSNQP. The entire CDR3 sequence reads CASSGIETEYSNQPQHF.

This clone appeared many times. The read ends 3 residues before the CDR3 terminus; that terminus is restored from the germline J gene. The chain has TRBV30 and TRBJ1-1, with a weak D call TRBD1 (6 bases). Per germline, CDR1 GTSNPN and CDR2 SVGIG (reference sequence). Deletions cut 1 base from V and 4 bases from J, with 10 bases between. The CDR3 is 13 residues long. CDR3: CAWSGQGSTEAFF. CDR3 DNA, as far as it was read: TGTGCCTGGAGTGGGCAGGGGAGCACTGAA.

This clone was recorded many times. The CDR3 is cut off 3 residues early in the read; its end comes from the germline J gene. The V call is TRBV7-8, the J call TRBJ2-7; 9 positions match TRBD1. The V and J ends lost 1 base and 5 bases, in that order; junction bases with no gene match: 3. Germline CDR1 is SGHVS and CDR2 is FQNEAQ. The CDR3 has 14 amino acids. The part of the CDR3 DNA that was read is TGTGCCAGCAGCTTAGGACAGGGGGTCAACGAG. Its translation is CASSLGQGVNE. The whole CDR3 sequence reads CASSLGQGVNEQYF.

This clone has a handful of counts. Coverage ceases 3 residues before the CDR3 finishes, and the germline J gene fills in the end. The chain combines TRBV2 with TRBJ1-5, with a possible D match to TRBD1 (5 bases). The CDR3 loop spans 15 amino acids. V lost 6 bases and J 5 bases, leaving 17 bases between the germline ends. From germline, CDR1 is SNHLY and CDR2 FYNNEI. This chain's CDR3 is CASSTWQGEDQPQHF. CDR3 bases read: TGTGCCAGCAGCACTTGGCAGGGAGAGGATCAGCCC.

In this sample, this clone turned up a few times. From the germline J gene comes the end of the CDR3, since the read stops 3 residues before it. The V call is TRBV6-2 or TRBV6-3, the J call TRBJ2-5, with D tentatively TRBD2 (6 bases). This CDR3 contains 16 residues. Per the germline V gene, CDR1 is MNHEY and CDR2 is SVGEGT. Trimming left V 2 bases short and J 5 bases short, with 18 bases between. CDR3: CASSYRGLMGPETQYF. The part of the CDR3 DNA that was read is TGTGCCAGCAGTTACAGGGGACTTATGGGCCCGGAGACC.

A word on this clone: Read sequence stops 3 residues before the CDR3 end, and the germline J gene provides the missing end. The gene calls are TRBV2 and TRBJ1-4, with 9 bases lining up with TRBD1. The CDR3 extends over 17 amino acids. CDR1 is SNHLY and CDR2 is FYNNEI in the germline V gene. The J segment lost 3 bases and the V segment lost 6 bases, leaving 11 bases of the junction unmatched. The CDR3 DNA, read in part, is TGTGCCAGCAGATTGGGACAGGGCGTAACGTCTAATGAAAAA. Its protein is CASRLGQGVTSNEK. The full CDR3 is CASRLGQGVTSNEKLFF.

This clone was recorded a few times. The observed sequence ends 3 residues before the CDR3 terminus, with the missing tail filled in from the germline J gene. The J gene is TRBJ1-2, the V gene TRBV19; TRBD1 agrees at 9 bases. Germline V lookup: CDR1 LNHDA, CDR2 SQIVND (reference sequence). With V trimmed by 3 bases and J by 2 bases, 7 bases remained unmatched. The CDR3 has 16 residues. CDR3 bases read: TGTGCCAGTAGTATGGGATCCGGGACAGGGAACTATGGC. Residues: CASSMGSGTGNYG. The CDR3 as a whole reads CASSMGSGTGNYGYTF.

This clone was counted only a few times. The CDR3 goes on 3 residues after the read ends, and that part is filled in from the germline J gene. The V and J genes are TRBV7-6 and TRBJ1-1; no clear D gene. The V end lost 5 bases, the J end lost 0 bases, and 13 bases lay between the germline ends. The CDR3 contains 15 residues. Germline assignment: CDR1 SGHVS and CDR2 FNYEAQ. The sequenced part of the CDR3 DNA is TGTGCCAGCAGCCCGTTCGGGGTGTTGAACACTGAA. Translation: CASSPFGVLNTE. The whole CDR3 sequence reads CASSPFGVLNTEAFF. The complete variable domain, with remaining parts taken from reference TRBV7-6 and TRBJ1-1, reads GAGVSQSPRYKVTKRGQDVALRCDPISGHVSLYWYRQALGQGPEFLTYFNYEAQQDKSGLPNDRFSAERPEGSISTLTIQRTEQRDSAMYRCASSPFGVLNTEAFFGQGTRLTVV.

This clone has more than one count but fewer than ten. The read is 3 residues too short to cover the CDR3 end, so that end is filled in from the germline J gene. The rearrangement links TRBV6-1 to TRBJ2-5, with D maybe TRBD1 (5 bases). Germline loops: CDR1 MNHNS, CDR2 SASEGT. The CDR3 is 14 residues long. Trimming left V 1 base short and J 4 bases short, with 10 bases between. CDR3 bases read: TGTGCCAGCAGTGAAGACAGGATAAGAGAGACC. It is translated as CASSEDRIRET. The whole CDR3 protein is CASSEDRIRETQYF.

This clone was recorded many times. The CDR3 goes on 3 residues after the read ends, and that part is filled in from the germline J gene. J is TRBJ2-7 and V is TRBV12-3 or TRBV12-4; 7 bases line up with TRBD1. The junction had 1 base not matched to a gene; V was cut back by 0 bases and J by 2 bases. The CDR3 consists of 14 residues. CDR3 protein: CASSLAQGTYEQYF. CDR3 DNA (partial): TGTGCCAGCAGTTTAGCACAGGGGACCTACGAG.

The sample holds many counts of this clone. The read terminates 3 residues before the CDR3 end, so the remaining end is supplied by the germline J gene. This chain uses TRBV19 with TRBJ1-1; perhaps TRBD1 as D (5 bases). The CDR3 contains 16 residues. Germline assignment: CDR1 LNHDA and CDR2 SQIVND (reference sequence). Trimming removed 6 bases at V and 2 bases at J, with 19 bases between. The part of the CDR3 DNA that was read is TGTGCCAGTAGCCTCGTCGGGGGGACCCTTAACACTGAA. Amino acid sequence: CASSLVGGTLNTE. The full CDR3 sequence reads CASSLVGGTLNTEAFF.

This clone was picked up a small number of times. The read ends 3 residues shy of where the CDR3 ends; the end is completed using the germline J gene. The V gene is TRBV2, the J gene TRBJ2-7; 7 bases are shared with TRBD1. V shed 5 bases, J shed 0 bases, and the junction held 1 base outside the gene matches. CDR1 is SNHLY, CDR2 FYNNEI, per germline. The CDR3 covers 13 residues. The CDR3 protein is CASSRQGSYEQYF. The DNA read from the CDR3 is TGTGCCAGCAGTCGACAGGGCTCCTACGAG.

This clone was counted a few times. Sequencing ends 3 residues short of the CDR3 end; the germline J gene provides the rest. V gene TRBV5-1 combines with J gene TRBJ2-5, with TRBD2 as a possible D gene (6 bases). This CDR3 has 16 residues. The V and J ends lost 1 base and 5 bases respectively, with 18 bases between them. Germline CDR1 and CDR2: SGHRS and YFSETQ. CDR3 bases read: TGCGCCAGCAGCTTGAGGCTGACTAGTTCCTTTGAGACC. Translated: CASSLRLTSSFET. The CDR3 reads in full as CASSLRLTSSFETQYF.